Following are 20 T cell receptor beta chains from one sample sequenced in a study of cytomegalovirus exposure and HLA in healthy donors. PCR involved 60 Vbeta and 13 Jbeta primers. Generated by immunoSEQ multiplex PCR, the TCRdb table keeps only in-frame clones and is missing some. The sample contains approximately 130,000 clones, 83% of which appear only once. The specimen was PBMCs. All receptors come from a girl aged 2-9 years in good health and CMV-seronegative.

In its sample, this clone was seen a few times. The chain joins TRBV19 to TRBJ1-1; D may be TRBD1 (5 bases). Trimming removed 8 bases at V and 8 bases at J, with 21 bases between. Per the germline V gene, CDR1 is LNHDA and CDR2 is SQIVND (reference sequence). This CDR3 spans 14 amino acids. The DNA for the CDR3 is TGTGCCAGTTCTACCGAACGACAGTCCCTAGAAGCTTTCTTT. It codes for CASSTERQSLEAFF.

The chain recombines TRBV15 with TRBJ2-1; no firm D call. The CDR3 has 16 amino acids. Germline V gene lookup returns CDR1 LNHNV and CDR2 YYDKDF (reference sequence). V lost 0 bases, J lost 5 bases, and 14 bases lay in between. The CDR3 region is CATSRDNGFADNEQFF. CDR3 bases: TGTGCCACCAGCAGAGATAATGGTTTCGCGGACAATGAGCAGTTCTTC.

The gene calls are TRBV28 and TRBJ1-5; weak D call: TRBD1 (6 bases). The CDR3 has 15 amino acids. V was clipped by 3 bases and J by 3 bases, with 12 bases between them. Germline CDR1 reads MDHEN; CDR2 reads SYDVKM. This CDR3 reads CASSLYTGNNQPQHF. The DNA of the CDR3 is TGTGCCAGCAGTTTGTACACAGGGAACAATCAGCCCCAGCATTTT.

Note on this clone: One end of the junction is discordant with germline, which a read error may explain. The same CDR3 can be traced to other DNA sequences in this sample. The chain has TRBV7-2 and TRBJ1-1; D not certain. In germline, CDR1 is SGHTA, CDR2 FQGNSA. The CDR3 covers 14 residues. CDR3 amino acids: CASSSTAGGTEAFF. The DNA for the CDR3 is TGCGCCAGCAGCTCCACTGCAGGAGGGACTGAAGCTTTCTTT.

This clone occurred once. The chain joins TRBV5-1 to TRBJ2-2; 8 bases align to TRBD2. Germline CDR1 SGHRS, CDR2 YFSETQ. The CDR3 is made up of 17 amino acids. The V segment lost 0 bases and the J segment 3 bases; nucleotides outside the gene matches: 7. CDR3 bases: TGCGCCAGCAGCTTGGGAGGAGCGGGAGAACACACCGGGGAGCTGTTTTTT. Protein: CASSLGGAGEHTGELFF.

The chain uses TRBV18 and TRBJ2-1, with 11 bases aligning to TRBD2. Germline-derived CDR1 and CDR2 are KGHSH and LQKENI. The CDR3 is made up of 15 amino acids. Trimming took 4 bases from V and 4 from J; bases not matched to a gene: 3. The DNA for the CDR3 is TGTGCCAGCTCACATGGACTAGCGGGTTACAATGAGCAGTTCTTC. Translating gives CASSHGLAGYNEQFF.

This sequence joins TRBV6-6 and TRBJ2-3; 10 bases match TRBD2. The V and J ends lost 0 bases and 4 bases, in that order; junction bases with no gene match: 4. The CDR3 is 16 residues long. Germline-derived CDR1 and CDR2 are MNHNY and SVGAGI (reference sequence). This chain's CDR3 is CASSYSKAGGPDTQYF. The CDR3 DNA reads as TGTGCCAGCAGTTACTCGAAAGCGGGAGGGCCAGATACGCAGTATTTT.

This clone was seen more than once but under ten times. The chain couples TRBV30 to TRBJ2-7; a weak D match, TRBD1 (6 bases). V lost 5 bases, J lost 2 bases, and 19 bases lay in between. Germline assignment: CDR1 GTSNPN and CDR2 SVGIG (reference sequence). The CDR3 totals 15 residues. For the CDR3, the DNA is TGTGCCTGGGAGACGGGGTCAGGGGCGACCTACGAGCAGTACTTC. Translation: CAWETGSGATYEQYF.

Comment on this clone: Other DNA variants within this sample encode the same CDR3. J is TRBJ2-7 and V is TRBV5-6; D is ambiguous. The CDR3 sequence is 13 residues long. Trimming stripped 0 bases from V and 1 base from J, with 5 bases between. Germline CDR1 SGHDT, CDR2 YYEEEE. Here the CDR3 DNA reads TGTGCCAGCAGCTTGGGGCAATCCTACGAGCAGTACTTC. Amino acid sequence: CASSLGQSYEQYF.

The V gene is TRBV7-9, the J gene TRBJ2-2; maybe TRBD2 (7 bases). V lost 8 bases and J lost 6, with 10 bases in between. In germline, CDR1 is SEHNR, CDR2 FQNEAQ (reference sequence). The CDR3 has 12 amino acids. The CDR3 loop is CASGGAAGELFF. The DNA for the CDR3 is TGTGCCAGCGGGGGGGCGGCCGGGGAGCTGTTTTTT.

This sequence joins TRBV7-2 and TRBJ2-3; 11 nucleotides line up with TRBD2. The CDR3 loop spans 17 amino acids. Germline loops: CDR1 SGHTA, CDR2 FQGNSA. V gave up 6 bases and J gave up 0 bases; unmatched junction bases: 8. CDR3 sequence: CASSLAGGLASTDTQYF. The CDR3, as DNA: TGTGCCAGCAGTCTAGCGGGGGGTCTTGCTAGCACAGATACGCAGTATTTT.

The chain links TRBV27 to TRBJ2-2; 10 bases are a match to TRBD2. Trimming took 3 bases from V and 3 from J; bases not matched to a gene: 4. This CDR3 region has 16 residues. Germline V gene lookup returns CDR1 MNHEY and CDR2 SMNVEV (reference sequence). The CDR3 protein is CASSLSSGGYTGELFF. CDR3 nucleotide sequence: TGTGCCAGCAGTTTGAGTAGCGGGGGGTACACCGGGGAGCTGTTTTTT.

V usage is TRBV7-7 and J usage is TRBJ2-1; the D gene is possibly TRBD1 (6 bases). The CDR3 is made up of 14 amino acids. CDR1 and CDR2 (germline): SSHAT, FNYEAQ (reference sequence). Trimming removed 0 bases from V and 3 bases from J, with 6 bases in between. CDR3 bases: TGTGCCAGCAGCTTAGCGGGACACTACAATGAGCAGTTCTTC. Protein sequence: CASSLAGHYNEQFF. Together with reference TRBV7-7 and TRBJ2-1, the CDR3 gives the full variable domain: GAGVSQSPRYKVTKRGQDVTLRCDPISSHATLYWYQQALGQGPEFLTYFNYEAQPDKSGLPSDRFSAERPEGSISTLTIQRTEQRDSAMYRCASSLAGHYNEQFFGPGTRLTVL.

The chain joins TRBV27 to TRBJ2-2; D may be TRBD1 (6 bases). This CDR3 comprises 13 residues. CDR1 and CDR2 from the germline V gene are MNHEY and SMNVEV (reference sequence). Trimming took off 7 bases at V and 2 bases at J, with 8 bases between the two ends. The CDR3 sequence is CASNRVNTGELFF. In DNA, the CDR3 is TGTGCCAGCAACAGGGTAAACACCGGGGAGCTGTTTTTT.

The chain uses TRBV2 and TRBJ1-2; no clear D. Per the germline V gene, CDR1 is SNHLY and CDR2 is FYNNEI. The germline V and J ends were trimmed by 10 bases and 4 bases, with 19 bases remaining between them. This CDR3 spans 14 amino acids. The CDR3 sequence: CATPFWAGVYGYTF. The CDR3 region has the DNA TGTGCCACTCCTTTTTGGGCAGGCGTCTATGGCTACACCTTC.

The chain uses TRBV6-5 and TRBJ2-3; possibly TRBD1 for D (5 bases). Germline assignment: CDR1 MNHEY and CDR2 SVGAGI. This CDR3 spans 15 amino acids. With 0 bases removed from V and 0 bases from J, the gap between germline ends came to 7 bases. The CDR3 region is CASSYSGLSTDTQYF. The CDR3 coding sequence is TGTGCCAGCAGTTACTCGGGGCTGAGCACAGATACGCAGTATTTT.

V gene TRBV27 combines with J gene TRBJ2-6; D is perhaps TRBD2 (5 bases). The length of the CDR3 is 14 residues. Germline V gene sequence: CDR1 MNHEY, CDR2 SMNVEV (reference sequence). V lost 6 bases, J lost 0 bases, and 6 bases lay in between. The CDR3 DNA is TGTGCCAGCAGCGGGGACTCTGGGGCCAACGTCCTGACTTTC. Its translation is CASSGDSGANVLTF.

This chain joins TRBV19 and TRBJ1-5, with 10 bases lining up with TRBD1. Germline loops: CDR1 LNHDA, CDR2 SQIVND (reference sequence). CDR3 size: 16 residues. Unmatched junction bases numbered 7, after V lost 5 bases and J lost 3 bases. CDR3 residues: CASSGRDRGANQPQHF. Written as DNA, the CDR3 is TGTGCCAGTAGTGGCCGGGACAGGGGCGCCAATCAGCCCCAGCATTTT. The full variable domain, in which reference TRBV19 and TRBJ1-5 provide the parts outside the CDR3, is DGGITQSPKYLFRKEGQNVTLSCEQNLNHDAMYWYRQDPGQGLRLIYYSQIVNDFQKGDIAEGYSVSREKKESFPLTVTSAQKNPTAFYLCASSGRDRGANQPQHFGDGTRLSIL.

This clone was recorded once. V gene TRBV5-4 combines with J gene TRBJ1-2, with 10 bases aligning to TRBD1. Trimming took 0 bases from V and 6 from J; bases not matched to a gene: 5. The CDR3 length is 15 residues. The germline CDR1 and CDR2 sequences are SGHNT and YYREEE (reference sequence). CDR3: CASSLDGGTGDGYTF. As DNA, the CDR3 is TGTGCCAGCAGCTTGGACGGGGGGACAGGGGATGGCTACACCTTC.

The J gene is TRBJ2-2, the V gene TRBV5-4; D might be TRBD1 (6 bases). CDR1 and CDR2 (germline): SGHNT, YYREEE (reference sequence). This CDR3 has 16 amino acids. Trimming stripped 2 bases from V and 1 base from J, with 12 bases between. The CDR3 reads CASSLKTGQNTGELFF. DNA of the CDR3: TGTGCCAGCAGCTTAAAGACAGGCCAGAACACCGGGGAGCTGTTTTTT.